This T cell receptor beta chain appears in the sequencing data of a study of blood T cell repertoires in COVID-19 (dated by TCRdb to 2020 to 2022). Study-level background: Collaborator samples came from the United States, Italy and Spain and covered acute and convalescent phases of COVID-19. The material from the prospective study consisted of cDNA or gDNA derived from T cells, B-cell-depleted T cells, or PBMCs. Deeply sampled blood TCRbeta repertoires from subjects exposed to, actively infected with, or recovered from COVID-19 were included in the dataset. The repertoires were released in a freely available public database meant as a resource for research on the immune response to SARS-CoV-2. The samples were drawn from two sources: the first 160 participants of the ongoing ImmuneRACE study, and approximately 1,300 subjects contributed by 6 global collaborators. A de-identified subject ID, COVID-19 status, age in years and sex were almost always included in the sample metadata. Where available, HLA class I and class II types were taken from metadata supplied by the sample provider and were not determined by assay-based typing.

Collaborating institutions collected whole blood in K2EDTA tubes following their own protocols. For TCRbeta analysis, collaborators shipped samples as frozen whole blood, isolated PBMCs, or DNA extracted from either of those sample types. Note on this clone: Its antigen is not yet known. No much larger clonotype is one base removed from it; base qualities were not supplied.

TCRbeta CDR3 regions were amplified from genomic DNA by means of the immunoSEQ Assay, a bias-controlled multiplex PCR. The study's processing was this. Within the assay, amplification of reference gene primers was used to estimate how many nucleated cells each sample contained. To quantify the absolute abundance of each unique TCRbeta CDR3 rearrangement, sequence reads were collapsed and filtered. For each sample, productive Simpson clonality was calculated by taking the square root of Simpson's diversity index across productive rearrangements. In TCRdb, the immuneACCESS table is reduced to in-frame sequences with V and J assigned. These tables do not hold every clone; where another copy was compared, an unresolved V gene accounts for under half, and the others remain unexplained. V, J and clone size are taken as reported in that table, and D and trimming were inferred from the DNA itself. The table for this sample lists 150,000 to 180,000 clones; 75% to 80% of them were counted only once. The ten largest clones take up about 1.8% of the sample.

A distance of 13 bases separates the germline ends of V and J, which lose 10 bases and 4 bases respectively. The CDR3 spans 12 residues, from the cysteine through the phenylalanine. Just the 36-base CDR3 DNA is kept, in frame starting at base 1. The germline V gene encodes CDR1 MDHEN and CDR2 SYDVKM. Broader findings and caveats from the paper: Clinical and demographic metadata were provided uncurated, with the amount varying by source and participant.

Sequencing used peripheral blood. The receptor was derived from a man older than 75 with acute or convalescent COVID-19. The chain joins TRBV28 to TRBJ2-5; no D segment can be confidently identified. The CDR3 loop reads CATTSGLETQYF. The sequence in DNA is TGTGCCACCACGTCCGGGTTAGAGACCCAGTACTTC.